These T cell receptor beta chains were read from a single sample in a study of OX40 agonist ivuxolimab in advanced cancers. Profiling relied on immunoSEQ multiplex PCR, and the TCRdb table lists in-frame clones only, not all of them. Seen here are approximately 83,000 clones, approximately 84% observed once, and the top ten hold roughly 4.8%. The material sequenced was CD4+ or CD8+ T cells sorted from blood, taken in a trial of the OX40 agonist ivuxolimab. Receptors were obtained from an adult with an advanced solid tumor such as melanoma, head and neck, liver or kidney cancer. Both conserved end residues are part of each CDR3. The order of the fields is D gene, V gene, CDR3 length, J gene, clone size, CDR3 DNA, CDR3 protein. A D gene is named only where the DNA matches it firmly. Part of the rows lack a size; the others show once, few, many or a class for expanded clones.

d_call: .
v_call: TRBV5-1
cdr3_length: 14
j_call: TRBJ1-6
clone_size: .
cdr3_nt: TGCGCCAGCAGCCCGGACTCCTATAATTCACCCCTCCACTTT
cdr3_aa: CASSPDSYNSPLHF

d_call: TRBD1
v_call: TRBV5-6
cdr3_length: 14
j_call: TRBJ1-2
clone_size: many
cdr3_nt: TGTGCCAGCAGCGGCCGGGACAGGGCTTTCGGCTACACCTTC
cdr3_aa: CASSGRDRAFGYTF

d_call: .
v_call: TRBV5-4
cdr3_length: 16
j_call: TRBJ1-3
clone_size: .
cdr3_nt: TGTGCCAGCAGCCATCGGACAGCGTCCTCTGGAAACACCATATATTTT
cdr3_aa: CASSHRTASSGNTIYF

d_call: .
v_call: TRBV6-5
cdr3_length: 14
j_call: TRBJ2-7
clone_size: .
cdr3_nt: TGTGCCAGCAGTTACGGCGGACCGGCCTACGAGCAGTACTTC
cdr3_aa: CASSYGGPAYEQYF

d_call: TRBD2
v_call: TRBV7-2
cdr3_length: 19
j_call: TRBJ2-6
clone_size: .
cdr3_nt: TGTGCCAGCAGCTTAGTTGCTAGCGGGAGGGTATCTGGGGCCAACGTCCTGACTTTC
cdr3_aa: CASSLVASGRVSGANVLTF

d_call: .
v_call: TRBV2
cdr3_length: 15
j_call: TRBJ1-1
clone_size: .
cdr3_nt: TGTGCCAGCAAGCTCGGGAGGGGCCGGAACACTGAAGCTTTCTTT
cdr3_aa: CASKLGRGRNTEAFF

d_call: TRBD2
v_call: TRBV7-3
cdr3_length: 15
j_call: TRBJ2-2
clone_size: once
cdr3_nt: TGTGCCAGCAGCCCAAGCGGGAAGAACACCGGGGAGCTGTTTTTT
cdr3_aa: CASSPSGKNTGELFF

d_call: TRBD2
v_call: TRBV7-3
cdr3_length: 14
j_call: TRBJ2-7
clone_size: .
cdr3_nt: TGTGCCAGCAGCTCGGGACTAGCGGTCTCAGAGCAGTACTTC
cdr3_aa: CASSSGLAVSEQYF

d_call: .
v_call: TRBV7-9
cdr3_length: 14
j_call: TRBJ2-1
clone_size: .
cdr3_nt: TGTGCCAGCAGCTTAATTCCCTCGGGCGGTGAGCAGTTCTTC
cdr3_aa: CASSLIPSGGEQFF

d_call: .
v_call: TRBV18
cdr3_length: 15
j_call: TRBJ1-3
clone_size: .
cdr3_nt: TGTGCCAGCTCACCTAGCTTCAACTCTGGAAACACCATATATTTT
cdr3_aa: CASSPSFNSGNTIYF

d_call: .
v_call: TRBV6-5
cdr3_length: 13
j_call: TRBJ1-4
clone_size: once
cdr3_nt: TGTGCCAGCAGCCGGACACTCTCTGAAAAACTGTTTTTT
cdr3_aa: CASSRTLSEKLFF

d_call: TRBD1
v_call: TRBV18
cdr3_length: 16
j_call: TRBJ1-2
clone_size: .
cdr3_nt: TGTGCCAGCTCACCCTTATCGACAGGGGGCACCTATGGCTACACCTTC
cdr3_aa: CASSPLSTGGTYGYTF

d_call: TRBD1
v_call: TRBV7-9
cdr3_length: 13
j_call: TRBJ2-7
clone_size: .
cdr3_nt: TGTGCCAGAAAGGGACAGGGGTTCAACGAGCAGTACTTC
cdr3_aa: CARKGQGFNEQYF

d_call: .
v_call: TRBV9
cdr3_length: 13
j_call: TRBJ1-5
clone_size: .
cdr3_nt: TGTGCCAGCAGCGTTAGCGGAAATCAGCCCCAGCATTTT
cdr3_aa: CASSVSGNQPQHF

d_call: TRBD1
v_call: TRBV5-6
cdr3_length: 15
j_call: TRBJ1-4
clone_size: .
cdr3_nt: TGTGCCAGCAGCAAGGGACAGGGCCCTAATGAAAAACTGTTTTTT
cdr3_aa: CASSKGQGPNEKLFF

d_call: TRBD2
v_call: TRBV27
cdr3_length: 15
j_call: TRBJ2-7
clone_size: .
cdr3_nt: TGTGCCAGCAGTTTGTCTAGCGGGGGGCACTACGAGCAGTACTTC
cdr3_aa: CASSLSSGGHYEQYF

d_call: .
v_call: TRBV25-1
cdr3_length: 12
j_call: TRBJ2-5
clone_size: .
cdr3_nt: TGTGCCAGCAGCCACGCCTTGGAGACCCAGTACTTC
cdr3_aa: CASSHALETQYF

d_call: TRBD2
v_call: TRBV11-3
cdr3_length: 16
j_call: TRBJ2-1
clone_size: .
cdr3_nt: TGTGCCAGCAGCTTAGATCGCGGGACTACCTACAATGAGCAGTTCTTC
cdr3_aa: CASSLDRGTTYNEQFF

d_call: .
v_call: TRBV29-1
cdr3_length: 17
j_call: TRBJ2-3
clone_size: .
cdr3_nt: TGCAGCGTTGGATACGGAGGGGGGCGCCCCTCCACAGATACGCAGTATTTT
cdr3_aa: CSVGYGGGRPSTDTQYF

d_call: TRBD1
v_call: TRBV2
cdr3_length: 13
j_call: TRBJ2-2
clone_size: few
cdr3_nt: TGTGCCAGGCAACAGGGGGAAGGCGGGGAGCTGTTTTTT
cdr3_aa: CARQQGEGGELFF

d_call: .
v_call: TRBV29-1
cdr3_length: 13
j_call: TRBJ2-3
clone_size: .
cdr3_nt: TGCAGCGTTGTGTTGAGCAGGGGAGATACGCAGTATTTT
cdr3_aa: CSVVLSRGDTQYF

d_call: .
v_call: TRBV6-5
cdr3_length: 12
j_call: TRBJ1-5
clone_size: .
cdr3_nt: TGTGCCAGCAGCGACAGTAATCAGCCCCAGCATTTT
cdr3_aa: CASSDSNQPQHF

d_call: .
v_call: TRBV6-6
cdr3_length: 12
j_call: TRBJ2-5
clone_size: .
cdr3_nt: TGTGCCAGCAGTCCATCGGAAGAGACCCAGTACTTC
cdr3_aa: CASSPSEETQYF

d_call: .
v_call: TRBV7-2
cdr3_length: 14
j_call: TRBJ2-6
clone_size: once
cdr3_nt: TGTGCCAGCAGCTTATATTCTGGGGCCAACGTCCTGACTTTC
cdr3_aa: CASSLYSGANVLTF

d_call: TRBD2
v_call: TRBV7-8
cdr3_length: 18
j_call: TRBJ2-3
clone_size: .
cdr3_nt: TGTGCCAGCAGCCACTACCGCAGGACTAGCGGGAGCACAGATACGCAGTATTTT
cdr3_aa: CASSHYRRTSGSTDTQYF

d_call: .
v_call: TRBV19
cdr3_length: 15
j_call: TRBJ1-2
clone_size: .
cdr3_nt: TGTGCCAGTAGTACCCCTGGGAGAGCGGCGGATGGCTACACCTTC
cdr3_aa: CASSTPGRAADGYTF

d_call: TRBD2
v_call: TRBV11-2
cdr3_length: 13
j_call: TRBJ2-2
clone_size: .
cdr3_nt: TGTGCCAGCAACACGGGAGGCACCGGGGAGCTGTTTTTT
cdr3_aa: CASNTGGTGELFF

d_call: TRBD2
v_call: TRBV6-1
cdr3_length: 15
j_call: TRBJ2-2
clone_size: .
cdr3_nt: TGTGCCAGCACGTATTCCTCCGGGGGGACCGGGGAGCTGTTTTTT
cdr3_aa: CASTYSSGGTGELFF

d_call: .
v_call: TRBV7-9
cdr3_length: 15
j_call: TRBJ1-1
clone_size: .
cdr3_nt: TGTGCCAGCAGCTTAGAGGGCAGCTTGAACACTGAAGCTTTCTTT
cdr3_aa: CASSLEGSLNTEAFF

d_call: TRBD2
v_call: TRBV7-6
cdr3_length: 16
j_call: TRBJ2-1
clone_size: .
cdr3_nt: TGTGCCAGCAGCCTCCAGCCGGGACTAGTAAGCAATGAGCAGTTCTTC
cdr3_aa: CASSLQPGLVSNEQFF

d_call: .
v_call: TRBV2
cdr3_length: 17
j_call: TRBJ2-4
clone_size: few
cdr3_nt: TGTGCCAGCAGTGTGTCCGAGGTGTTCGTAGCCAAAAACATTCAGTACTTC
cdr3_aa: CASSVSEVFVAKNIQYF

d_call: .
v_call: TRBV2
cdr3_length: 12
j_call: TRBJ2-1
clone_size: .
cdr3_nt: TGTGCCACCAACGGGGACTCCAATGAGCAGTTCTTC
cdr3_aa: CATNGDSNEQFF

d_call: TRBD2
v_call: TRBV28
cdr3_length: 14
j_call: TRBJ2-3
clone_size: .
cdr3_nt: TGTGCCACTGGGGTAGCGGGGGGGGCTGATACGCAGTATTTT
cdr3_aa: CATGVAGGADTQYF

d_call: .
v_call: TRBV27
cdr3_length: 12
j_call: TRBJ2-1
clone_size: .
cdr3_nt: TGTGCCAGCAGTTTATCGATTGGTGAGCAGTTCTTC
cdr3_aa: CASSLSIGEQFF

d_call: TRBD1
v_call: TRBV7-9
cdr3_length: 17
j_call: TRBJ1-5
clone_size: few
cdr3_nt: TGTGCCAGCAGCTTAACTGGGGACAGGGGTGAGCATCAGCCCCAGCATTTT
cdr3_aa: CASSLTGDRGEHQPQHF

d_call: TRBD2
v_call: TRBV5-1
cdr3_length: 15
j_call: TRBJ2-1
clone_size: .
cdr3_nt: TGCGCCAGCAGCTTGGAGGCGGGAGGGGCCTCTGAGCAGTTCTTC
cdr3_aa: CASSLEAGGASEQFF

d_call: .
v_call: TRBV11-3
cdr3_length: 16
j_call: TRBJ2-1
clone_size: .
cdr3_nt: TGTGCCAGCAGCCATGGGGGGGCTGATAATAACAATGAGCAGTTCTTC
cdr3_aa: CASSHGGADNNNEQFF

d_call: .
v_call: TRBV18
cdr3_length: 16
j_call: TRBJ1-5
clone_size: .
cdr3_nt: TGTGCCAGCTCACCAGGGGGGGGGCTTAGCAATCAGCCCCAGCATTTT
cdr3_aa: CASSPGGGLSNQPQHF

d_call: .
v_call: TRBV27
cdr3_length: 13
j_call: TRBJ2-7
clone_size: .
cdr3_nt: TGTGCCAGCAGTCTATCCGGGACAAACGAGCAGTACTTC
cdr3_aa: CASSLSGTNEQYF

d_call: .
v_call: TRBV7-9
cdr3_length: 13
j_call: TRBJ1-2
clone_size: .
cdr3_nt: TGTGCCAGCAGCTTGGACAGCAACTATGGCTACACCTTC
cdr3_aa: CASSLDSNYGYTF

d_call: TRBD1
v_call: TRBV4-3
cdr3_length: 15
j_call: TRBJ2-7
clone_size: .
cdr3_nt: TGCGCCAGCAGCCAAACACAGGGGTATTCCTACGAGCAGTACTTC
cdr3_aa: CASSQTQGYSYEQYF

d_call: .
v_call: TRBV29-1
cdr3_length: 13
j_call: TRBJ1-1
clone_size: .
cdr3_nt: TGCAGCGTGGAGGCCGGCATGAACACTGAAGCTTTCTTT
cdr3_aa: CSVEAGMNTEAFF

d_call: .
v_call: TRBV21-1
cdr3_length: 14
j_call: TRBJ1-5
clone_size: .
cdr3_nt: TGTGCCGGCAGCAACGCAGACAGTAGGCAGCCCCAGCATTTT
cdr3_aa: CAGSNADSRQPQHF

d_call: .
v_call: TRBV6-1
cdr3_length: 13
j_call: TRBJ1-4
clone_size: .
cdr3_nt: TGTGCCAGCAGTGAGGGACCCTGGGAAAAACTGTTTTTT
cdr3_aa: CASSEGPWEKLFF

d_call: .
v_call: TRBV6-1
cdr3_length: 14
j_call: TRBJ1-4
clone_size: .
cdr3_nt: TGTGCCAGCAGTGAAGCAGGCACTAATGAAAAACTGTTTTTT
cdr3_aa: CASSEAGTNEKLFF

d_call: .
v_call: TRBV21-1
cdr3_length: 16
j_call: TRBJ2-5
clone_size: .
cdr3_nt: TGTGCCAGCAGCAAGTTCGCGGGGGGGCGTCTGGAGACCCAGTACTTC
cdr3_aa: CASSKFAGGRLETQYF

d_call: TRBD1
v_call: TRBV5-4
cdr3_length: 14
j_call: TRBJ2-5
clone_size: .
cdr3_nt: TGTGCCAGCAGCGTCCAGGGGGCCGTGGAGACCCAGTACTTC
cdr3_aa: CASSVQGAVETQYF

d_call: .
v_call: TRBV7-9
cdr3_length: 14
j_call: TRBJ1-1
clone_size: .
cdr3_nt: TGTGCCAGCAGGCAACAGTCAGGAAACACTGAAGCTTTCTTT
cdr3_aa: CASRQQSGNTEAFF